The 3 T cell receptor beta chains listed next were all sequenced from one sample in a study of blood T cells in healthy people across ages. Sample-barcoded 5' priming and a J-beta primer mix drove a second PCR of about 6 to 12 cycles. TCRdb re-derived calls from the 5' RACE reads in MiXCR, one entry per CDR3 protein. This table holds approximately 360,000 distinct CDR3 sequences, approximately 47% found once. Source material: blood. The receptor set was obtained from a man between 60 and 75 years old in good health.

V and J are TRBV7-9 and TRBJ2-1, with D possibly TRBD2 on 6 matching bases. This CDR3 contains 12 residues. Germline V CDR1 and CDR2: SEHNR, FQNEAQ (reference sequence). Trimming pared 8 bases from V and 4 bases from J, leaving 9 bases between. Here the CDR3 DNA reads TGTGCCAGCGGAGGGGATTACAATGAGCAGTTCTTC. This translates into CASGGDYNEQFF.

The V and J genes are TRBV3-1 and TRBJ2-3; a possible D gene is TRBD1 (6 bases). Germline CDR1 LGHDT, CDR2 YNNKEL (reference sequence). Trimming cost V 4 bases and J 5 bases, with 16 bases left between them. The CDR3 contains 15 residues. The CDR3 loop reads CASSRPTGSGDTQYF. DNA of the CDR3: TGTGCCAGCAGCCGCCCGACAGGCTCGGGAGATACGCAGTATTTT.

The rearrangement joins TRBV29-1 to TRBJ2-1, with a weak D call TRBD1 (5 bases). This CDR3 comprises 14 residues. Germline CDR1 is SQVTM and CDR2 is ANQGSEA. V lost 6 bases to trimming and J lost 0 bases, with 12 bases between them. This chain's CDR3 is CSVRQRTSYNEQFF. In DNA, the CDR3 is TGCAGCGTAAGACAGAGGACCTCCTACAATGAGCAGTTCTTC.